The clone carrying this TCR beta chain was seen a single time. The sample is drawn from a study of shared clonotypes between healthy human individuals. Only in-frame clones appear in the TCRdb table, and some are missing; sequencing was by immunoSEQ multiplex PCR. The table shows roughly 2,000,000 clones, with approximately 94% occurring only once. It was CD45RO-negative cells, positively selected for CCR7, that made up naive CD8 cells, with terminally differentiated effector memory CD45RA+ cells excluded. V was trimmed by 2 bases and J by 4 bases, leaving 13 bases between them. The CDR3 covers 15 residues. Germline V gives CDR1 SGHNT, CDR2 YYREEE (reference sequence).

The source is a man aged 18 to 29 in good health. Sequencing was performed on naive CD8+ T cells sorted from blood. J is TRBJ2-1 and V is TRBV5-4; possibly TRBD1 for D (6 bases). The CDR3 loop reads CASSFRGGSYNEQFF. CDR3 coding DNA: TGTGCCAGCAGCTTCCGAGGGGGATCGTACAATGAGCAGTTCTTC.